This TCR beta chain emerged from a study of beta chain features in type 1 diabetes. General study results and limits: When Type 1 diabetes patients were examined, their TCRB CDR3s proved moderately but significantly shorter in all four CD4+ subsets.

From germline, CDR1 is MNHEY and CDR2 SMNVEV (reference sequence). This CDR3 region has 15 residues. V lost 6 bases and J lost 2; bases outside the gene matches: 8. Details on this clone: What it binds is not known.

Sequenced material consisted of expressed TCRB transcripts (all of the isolated RNA was reverse transcribed). Here immunoSEQ multiplex PCR was the method, and the copy in TCRdb shows in-frame clones only, minus some. The sample holds around 260,000 clones, around 21% seen once. The sequence came from a middle-aged woman with type 1 diabetes. V and J are TRBV27 and TRBJ2-7, with 9 nucleotides matching TRBD1. Material for sequencing was naive CD4+ T cells from blood. CDR3 in DNA: TGTGCCAGCAGACCACAGGGGGCGAATGCCTACGAGCAGTACTTC. Its translation: CASRPQGANAYEQYF.